The T cell receptor (beta chain) described here comes from a study of preoperative IRX-2 immunotherapy in early breast cancer. The data were produced by immunoSEQ multiplex PCR, yet TCRdb's version contains in-frame clones alone and is incomplete. Of roughly 27,000 clones in the sample, 82% were seen once. CDR1 is MNHNS and CDR2 is SASEGT in the germline V gene. V dropped 1 base and J dropped 6; count of bases not matched to a gene: 2. CDR3 length: 14 residues. Treatment here: preoperative locoregional IRX-2 cytokine immunotherapy. Samples came from a phase Ib trial of preoperative locoregional IRX-2 cytokine immunotherapy.

Sample collection occurred from a patient treated with IRX-2 immunotherapy. The chain is built from TRBV6-1 and TRBJ2-2; TRBD2 matches 7 bases. The TCR originated in a human donor with breast cancer. The CDR3 DNA reads TGTGCCAGCAGTGAAGGGCTAGCGGCCGGGGAGCTGTTTTTT. Protein sequence: CASSEGLAAGELFF.